This T cell receptor beta chain was retrieved from a study of blood T cell repertoires in COVID-19. In the source study's methods: Scientists estimated how many nucleated cells there were by amplifying reference gene primers. Clones were sequenced by immunoSEQ multiplex PCR, and TCRdb holds only the in-frame ones, with some missing. Clone size and V and J calls were adopted from that table, with D and trimming inferred from the DNA. The table lists hundreds of thousands of clones, 86% of them singletons, with roughly 1.9% in the top ten. Enrollees, roughly 18 to 89 years old, lived in 20 to 25 US areas. Participant reports of clinical history set cohort assignment. This CDR3 has 15 residues. Germline CDR1 reads SGHVS; CDR2 reads FQNEAQ. V was cut by 4 bases and J by 0 bases, with 13 bases left in between.

Sequencing used PBMCs or T cells enriched from blood (not recorded which). This sequence originates from a woman aged 50 to 60 who had recovered from COVID-19. The chain has TRBV7-8 and TRBJ2-7; D not resolved. The CDR3 nucleotides are TGTGCCAGCAGCTATACTTCACTTAGCTCCTACGAGCAGTACTTC. Translating it yields CASSYTSLSSYEQYF.